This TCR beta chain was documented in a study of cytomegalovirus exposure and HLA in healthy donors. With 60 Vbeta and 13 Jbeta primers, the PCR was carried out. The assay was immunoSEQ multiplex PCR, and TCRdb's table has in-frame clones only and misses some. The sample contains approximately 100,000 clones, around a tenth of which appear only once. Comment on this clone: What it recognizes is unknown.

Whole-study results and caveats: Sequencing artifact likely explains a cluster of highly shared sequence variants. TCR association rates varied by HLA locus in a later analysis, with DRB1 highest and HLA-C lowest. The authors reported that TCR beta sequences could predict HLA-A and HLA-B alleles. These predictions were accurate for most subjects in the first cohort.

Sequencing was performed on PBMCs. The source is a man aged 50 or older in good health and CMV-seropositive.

Here the CDR3 DNA reads TGTGCCAGTAGACTCCAGACAGGGAGCGGGACTGAAGCTTTCTTT. Protein product: CASRLQTGSGTEAFF. The chain uses TRBV19 and TRBJ1-1; 7 positions match TRBD1. The CDR3 spans 15 residues. Trimming removed 6 bases from V and 5 bases from J; junction bases left unmatched: 12. Per germline, CDR1 LNHDA and CDR2 SQIVND (reference sequence).